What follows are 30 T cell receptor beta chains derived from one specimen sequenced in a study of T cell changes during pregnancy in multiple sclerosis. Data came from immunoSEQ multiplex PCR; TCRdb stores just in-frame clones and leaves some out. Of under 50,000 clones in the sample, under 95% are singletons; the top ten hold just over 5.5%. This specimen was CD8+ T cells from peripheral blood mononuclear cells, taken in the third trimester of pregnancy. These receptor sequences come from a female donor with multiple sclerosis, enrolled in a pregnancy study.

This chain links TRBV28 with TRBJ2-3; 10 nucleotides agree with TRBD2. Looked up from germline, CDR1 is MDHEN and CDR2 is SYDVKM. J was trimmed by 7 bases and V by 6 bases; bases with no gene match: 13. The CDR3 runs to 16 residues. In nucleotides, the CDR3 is TGTGCCAGCAGCCCCGTAGCGGGGGGCACAAAATATACGCAGTATTTT. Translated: CASSPVAGGTKYTQYF.

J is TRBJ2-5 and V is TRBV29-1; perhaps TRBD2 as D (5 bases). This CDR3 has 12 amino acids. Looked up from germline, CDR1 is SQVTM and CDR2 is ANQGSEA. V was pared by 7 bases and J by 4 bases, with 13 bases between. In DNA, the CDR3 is TGCAGCGGGAGAGGGATTGGAGAGACCCAGTACTTC. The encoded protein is CSGRGIGETQYF.

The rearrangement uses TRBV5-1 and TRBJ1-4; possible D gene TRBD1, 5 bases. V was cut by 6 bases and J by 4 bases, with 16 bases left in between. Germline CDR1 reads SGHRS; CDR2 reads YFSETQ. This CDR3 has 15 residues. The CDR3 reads CASTAEGRVNEKLFF. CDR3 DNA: TGCGCCAGCACTGCGGAGGGGCGCGTTAATGAAAAACTGTTTTTT.

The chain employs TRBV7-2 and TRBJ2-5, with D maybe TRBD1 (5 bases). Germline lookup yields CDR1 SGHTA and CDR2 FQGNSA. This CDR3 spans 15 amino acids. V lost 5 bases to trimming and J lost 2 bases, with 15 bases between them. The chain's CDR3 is CASSPPNRPQETQYF. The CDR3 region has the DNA TGTGCCAGCAGCCCCCCAAACAGGCCACAAGAGACCCAGTACTTC. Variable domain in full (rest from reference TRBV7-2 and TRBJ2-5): GAGVSQSPSNKVTEKGKDVELRCDPISGHTALYWYRQSLGQGLEFLIYFQGNSAPDKSGLPSDRFSAERTGGSVSTLTIQRTQQEDSAVYLCASSPPNRPQETQYFGPGTRLLVL.

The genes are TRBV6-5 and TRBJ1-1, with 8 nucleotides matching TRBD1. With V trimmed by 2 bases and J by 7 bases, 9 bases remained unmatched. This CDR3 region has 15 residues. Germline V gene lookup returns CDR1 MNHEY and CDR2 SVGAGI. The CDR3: CASSYGGQGASEAFF. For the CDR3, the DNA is TGTGCCAGCAGTTACGGGGGCCAGGGGGCTAGTGAAGCTTTCTTT.

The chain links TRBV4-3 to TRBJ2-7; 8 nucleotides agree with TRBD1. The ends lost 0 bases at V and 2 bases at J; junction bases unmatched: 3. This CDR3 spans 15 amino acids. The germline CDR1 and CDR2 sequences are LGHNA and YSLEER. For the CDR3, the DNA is TGCGCCAGCAGCCAAGACCGGACAGGGCCCTACGAGCAGTACTTC. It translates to CASSQDRTGPYEQYF.

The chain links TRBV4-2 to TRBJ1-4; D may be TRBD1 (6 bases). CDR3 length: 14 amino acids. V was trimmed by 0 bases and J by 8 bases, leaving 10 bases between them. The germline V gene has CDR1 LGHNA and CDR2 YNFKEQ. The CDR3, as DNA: TGTGCCAGCAGCCAAGAGAGGGGGGGCGAAAAACTGTTTTTT. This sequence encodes CASSQERGGEKLFF.

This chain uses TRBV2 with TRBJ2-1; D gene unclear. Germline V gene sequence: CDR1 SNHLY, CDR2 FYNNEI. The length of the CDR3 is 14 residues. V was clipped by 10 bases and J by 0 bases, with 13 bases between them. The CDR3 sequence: CANTDSSSYNEQFF. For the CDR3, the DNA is TGTGCCAACACCGACTCGAGCTCCTACAATGAGCAGTTCTTC.

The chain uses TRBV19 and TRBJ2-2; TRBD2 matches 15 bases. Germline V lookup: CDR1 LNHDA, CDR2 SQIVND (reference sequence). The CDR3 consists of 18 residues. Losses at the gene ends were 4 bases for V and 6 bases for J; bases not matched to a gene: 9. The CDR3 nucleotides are TGTGCCAGTAGTACAGGACTAGCGGGAGGGCCGGGGTCCGGGGAGCTGTTTTTT. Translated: CASSTGLAGGPGSGELFF.

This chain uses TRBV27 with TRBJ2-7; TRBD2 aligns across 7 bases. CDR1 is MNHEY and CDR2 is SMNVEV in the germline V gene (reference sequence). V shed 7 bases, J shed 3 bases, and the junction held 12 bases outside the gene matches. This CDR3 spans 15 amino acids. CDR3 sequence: CASKGTSAQGYEQYF. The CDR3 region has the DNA TGTGCCAGCAAAGGAACTAGCGCCCAGGGCTACGAGCAGTACTTC.

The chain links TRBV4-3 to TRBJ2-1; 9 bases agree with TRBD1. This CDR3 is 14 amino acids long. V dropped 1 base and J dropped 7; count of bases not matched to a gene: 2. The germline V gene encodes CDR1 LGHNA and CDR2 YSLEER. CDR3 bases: TGCGCCAGCAGCCAAGGGACAGGGGCAAATGAGCAGTTCTTC. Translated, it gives CASSQGTGANEQFF.

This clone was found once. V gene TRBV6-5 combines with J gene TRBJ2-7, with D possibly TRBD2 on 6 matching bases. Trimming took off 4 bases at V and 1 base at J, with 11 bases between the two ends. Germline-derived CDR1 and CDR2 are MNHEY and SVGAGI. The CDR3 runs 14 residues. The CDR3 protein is CASSFGLHSYEQYF. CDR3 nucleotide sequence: TGTGCCAGCAGTTTCGGACTACATTCCTACGAGCAGTACTTC.

The CDR3: CASSEDTGGGQPQHF. Written as DNA, the CDR3 is TGTGCCAGCAGTGAAGATACCGGGGGAGGTCAGCCCCAGCATTTT. The rearrangement joins TRBV6-1 to TRBJ1-5; TRBD1 might be the D (5 bases). V lost 1 base and J 6 bases, leaving 13 bases between the germline ends. Germline assignment: CDR1 MNHNS and CDR2 SASEGT. The CDR3 extends over 15 amino acids.

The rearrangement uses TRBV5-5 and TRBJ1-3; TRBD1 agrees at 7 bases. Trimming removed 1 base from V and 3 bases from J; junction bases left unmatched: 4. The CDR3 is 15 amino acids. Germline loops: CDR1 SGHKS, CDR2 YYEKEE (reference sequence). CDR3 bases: TGTGCCAGCAGCTTGTTTCAGGGGGATGGAAACACCATATATTTT. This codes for CASSLFQGDGNTIYF.

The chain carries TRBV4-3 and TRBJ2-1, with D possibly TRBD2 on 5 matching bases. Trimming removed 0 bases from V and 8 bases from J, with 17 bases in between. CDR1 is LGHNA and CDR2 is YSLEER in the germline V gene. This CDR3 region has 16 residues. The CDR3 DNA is TGCGCCAGCAGCCAAGAAGAGGCTAGCTGGATCGATGAGCAGTTCTTC. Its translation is CASSQEEASWIDEQFF.

CDR3 in DNA: TGCGCCAGCAGCTTTAGCAGCGGGATTGCGTACGAGCAGTACTTC. This gives the protein CASSFSSGIAYEQYF. The gene calls are TRBV5-1 and TRBJ2-7, with 7 bases matching TRBD2. With V trimmed by 2 bases and J by 4 bases, 9 bases remained unmatched. This CDR3 comprises 15 residues. CDR1 is SGHRS and CDR2 is YFSETQ in the germline V gene.

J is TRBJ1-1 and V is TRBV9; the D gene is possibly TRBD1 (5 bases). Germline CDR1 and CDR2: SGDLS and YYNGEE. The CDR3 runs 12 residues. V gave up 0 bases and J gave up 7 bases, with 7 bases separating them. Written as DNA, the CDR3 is TGTGCCAGCAGCGTAGATCAGGGTGAAGCTTTCTTT. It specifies CASSVDQGEAFF.

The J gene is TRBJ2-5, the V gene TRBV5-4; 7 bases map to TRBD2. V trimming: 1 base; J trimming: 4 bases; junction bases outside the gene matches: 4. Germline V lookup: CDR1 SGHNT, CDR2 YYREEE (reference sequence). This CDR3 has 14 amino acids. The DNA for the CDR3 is TGTGCCAGCAGCTTGAGCGGGGCTATAGAGACCCAGTACTTC. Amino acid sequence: CASSLSGAIETQYF.

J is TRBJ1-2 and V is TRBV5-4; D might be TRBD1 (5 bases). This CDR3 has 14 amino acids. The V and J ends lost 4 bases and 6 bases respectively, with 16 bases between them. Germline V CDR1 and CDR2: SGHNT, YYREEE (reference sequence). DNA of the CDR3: TGTGCCAGCAGCAGCGGGGGTATTTTGGATGGCTACACCTTC. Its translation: CASSSGGILDGYTF. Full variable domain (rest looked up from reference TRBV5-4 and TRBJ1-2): ETGVTQSPTHLIKTRGQQVTLRCSSQSGHNTVSWYQQALGQGPQFIFQYYREEENGRGNFPPRFSGLQFPNYSSELNVNALELDDSALYLCASSSGGILDGYTFGSGTRLTVV.

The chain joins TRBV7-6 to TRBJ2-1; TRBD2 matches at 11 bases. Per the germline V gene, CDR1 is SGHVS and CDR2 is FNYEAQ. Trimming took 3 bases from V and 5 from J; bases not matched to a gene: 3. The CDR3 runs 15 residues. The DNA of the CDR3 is TGTGCCAGCAGCTTTGGGACTAGCGGCGACAATGAGCAGTTCTTC. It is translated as CASSFGTSGDNEQFF.

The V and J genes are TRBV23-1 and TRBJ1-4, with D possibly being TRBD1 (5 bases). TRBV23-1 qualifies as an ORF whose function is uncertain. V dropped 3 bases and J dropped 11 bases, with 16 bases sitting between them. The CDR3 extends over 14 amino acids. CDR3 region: CASSQWVSRGKLFF. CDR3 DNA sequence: TGCGCCAGCAGTCAGTGGGTGAGTCGGGGGAAACTGTTTTTT.

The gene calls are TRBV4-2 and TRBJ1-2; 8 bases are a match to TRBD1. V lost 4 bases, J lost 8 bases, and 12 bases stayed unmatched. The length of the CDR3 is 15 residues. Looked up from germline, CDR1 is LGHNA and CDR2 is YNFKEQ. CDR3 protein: CASSRGQGSLEGYTF. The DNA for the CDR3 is TGTGCCAGCAGCCGAGGACAGGGATCACTAGAGGGCTACACCTTC.

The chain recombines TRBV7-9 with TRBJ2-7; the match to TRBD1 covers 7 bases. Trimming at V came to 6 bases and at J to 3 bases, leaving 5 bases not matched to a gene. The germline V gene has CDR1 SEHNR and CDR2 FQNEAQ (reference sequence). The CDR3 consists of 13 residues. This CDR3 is CASSLPGGYEQYF. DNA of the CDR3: TGTGCCAGCAGTTTACCAGGGGGCTACGAGCAGTACTTC.

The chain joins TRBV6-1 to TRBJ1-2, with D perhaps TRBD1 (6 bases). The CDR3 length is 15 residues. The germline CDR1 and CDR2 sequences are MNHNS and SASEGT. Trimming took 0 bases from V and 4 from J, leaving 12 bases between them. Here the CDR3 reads CASSEAETGLYGYTF. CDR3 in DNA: TGTGCCAGCAGTGAAGCGGAAACAGGGCTCTATGGCTACACCTTC.

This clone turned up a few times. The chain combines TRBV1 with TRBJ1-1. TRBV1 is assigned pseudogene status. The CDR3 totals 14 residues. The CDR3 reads CTSSQLCLNTEAFF. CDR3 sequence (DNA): TGCACCAGCAGCCAACTTTGTCTGAACACTGAAGCTTTCTTT.

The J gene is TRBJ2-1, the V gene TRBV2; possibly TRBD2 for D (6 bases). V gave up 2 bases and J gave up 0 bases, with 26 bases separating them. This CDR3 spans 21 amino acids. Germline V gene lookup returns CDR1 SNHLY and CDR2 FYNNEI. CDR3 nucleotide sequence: TGTGCCAGCAGTGAACCATATATGCCGGGACTTGTAGCTAGCTCCTACAATGAGCAGTTCTTC. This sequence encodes CASSEPYMPGLVASSYNEQFF.

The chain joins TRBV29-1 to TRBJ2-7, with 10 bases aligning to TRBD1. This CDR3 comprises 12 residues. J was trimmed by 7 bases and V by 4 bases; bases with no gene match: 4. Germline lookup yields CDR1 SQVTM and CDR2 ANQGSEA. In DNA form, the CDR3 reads TGCAGCGTTGGACAGGGGGCAAGGGAGCAGTACTTC. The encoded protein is CSVGQGAREQYF.

CDR3 sequence: CASSTRTGYADTQYF. The CDR3 nucleotides read TGTGCCAGCAGTACACGGACAGGGTATGCGGATACGCAGTATTTT. The V gene is TRBV28, the J gene TRBJ2-3; 8 bases fit TRBD1. The CDR3 consists of 15 residues. Germline CDR1 reads MDHEN; CDR2 reads SYDVKM. V was pared by 5 bases and J by 6 bases, with 10 bases of the junction left unmatched.

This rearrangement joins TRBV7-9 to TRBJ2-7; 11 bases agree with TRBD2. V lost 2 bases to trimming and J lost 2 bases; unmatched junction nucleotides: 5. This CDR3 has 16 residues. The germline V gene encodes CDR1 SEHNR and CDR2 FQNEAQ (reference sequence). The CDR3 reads CASSLLAGGPPYEQYF. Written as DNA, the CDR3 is TGTGCCAGCAGCTTATTAGCGGGAGGGCCCCCCTACGAGCAGTACTTC.

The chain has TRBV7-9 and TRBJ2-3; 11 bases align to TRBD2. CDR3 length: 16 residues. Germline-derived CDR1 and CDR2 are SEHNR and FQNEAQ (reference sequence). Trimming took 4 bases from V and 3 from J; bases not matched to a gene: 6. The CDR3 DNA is TGTGCCAGCAGCTCTATAGCGGGAGGGAAGACAGATACGCAGTATTTT. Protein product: CASSSIAGGKTDTQYF.